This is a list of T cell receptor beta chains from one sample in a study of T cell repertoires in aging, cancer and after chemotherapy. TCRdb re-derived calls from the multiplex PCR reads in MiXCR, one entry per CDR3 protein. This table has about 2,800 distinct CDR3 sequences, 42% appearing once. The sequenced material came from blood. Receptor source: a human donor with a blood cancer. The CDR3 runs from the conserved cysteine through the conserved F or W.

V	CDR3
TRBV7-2	CASSLGTSGPQVAQYF
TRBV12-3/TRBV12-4	CASSFEGGGREKLFF
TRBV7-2	CASRSGANVLTF
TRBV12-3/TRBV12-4	CASGTRTILSSYNEQFF
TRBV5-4	CASSLAEGGTSRTEAFF
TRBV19	CASTPRRDSSNYGYTF
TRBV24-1	CATSDPRGHGYTF
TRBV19	CASSIEGQAAYEQYF
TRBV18	CASSPQGDTEAFF
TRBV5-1	CASSLVTGSQPQHF
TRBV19	CASKEEMNAGNTIYF
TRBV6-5	CASSEGAGTYGYTF
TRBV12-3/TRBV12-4	CASSLTLRMELAGGLPTYEQYF
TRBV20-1	CSASYRVQPTEAFF
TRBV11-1	CASSPTGLETQYF
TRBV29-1	CSVVGYTEAFF
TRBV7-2	CASSLDRALAGSEAFF
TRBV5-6	CASSLDGSGRPSHEQYF
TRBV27	CASSRQGIGNEQYF
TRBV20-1	CSAGHNRASTDTQYF
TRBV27	CASSLRAGRTDTQYF
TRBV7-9	CASSFLQGIKRNGYTF
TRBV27	CASRLSGSSYNEQFF
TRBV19	CASSVFGELFF
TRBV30	CAWSVGGNSNQPQHF
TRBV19	CASSKTSGTTNEKLFF
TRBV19	CASTPGTPYNEQFF
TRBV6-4	CASTTLWVGVGRGRGGYTF
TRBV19	CASSIDLLGQNYGYTF
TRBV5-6	CASSSGTGVDEQFF
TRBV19	CASSIPGRSDTEAFF
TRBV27	CASSLSSSDTQYF
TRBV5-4	CASSFTPTVNEKLFF
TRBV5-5	CASTLWTGEQLYF
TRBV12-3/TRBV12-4	CASSEIGAAQETQYF
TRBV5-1	CASRDWGSGSPYEQFF
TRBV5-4	CASSFIENTEAFF
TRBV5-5	CASSPGTSGMTDTQYF
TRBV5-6	CASSFQPQWEAFF
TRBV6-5	CASSRQGTEAFF
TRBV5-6	CASTSTDRGYTF
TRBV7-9	CASRAGTGGEQYF
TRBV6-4	CASRKGESSGANVLTF
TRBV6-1	CASSEGPGVGTETQYF
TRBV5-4	CASSLDGTSGSTFRTGELFF
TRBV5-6	CASSPDRRSLSGYTF
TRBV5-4	CASSPGLAGVGEQFF
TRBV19	CASKTGVYSYEQYF
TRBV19	CASSIRAGVMNTEAFF
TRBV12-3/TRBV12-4	CASSPPDSTDTQYF
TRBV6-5	CASSLGLAGGDYTYEQYF
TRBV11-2	CASSSTTPQGEQFF
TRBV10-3	CAIRSFDGVVAGEHKQFF
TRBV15	CATSWRGGTEAFF
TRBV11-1	CASSSAIAGGGNEQFF
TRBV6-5	CASSELGEDGYTF
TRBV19	CASSRREELWFGKETQYF